This TCR beta chain was obtained from a study of blood T cell repertoires in COVID-19. For the study at large: The samples span acute and convalescent COVID-19 from the United States, Italy and Spain. T cells, B-cell-depleted T cells, or PBMCs supplied cDNA or gDNA.

The CDR3 is 14 residues long. V lost 11 bases to trimming and J lost 0 bases; unmatched junction nucleotides: 6. CDR1 is SNHLY and CDR2 is FYNNEI in the germline V gene. In the authors' methods: Cell counts per sample came from amplifying reference gene primers. Clones were sequenced by immunoSEQ multiplex PCR, and TCRdb holds only the in-frame ones, with some missing. That table gives V, J and clone size, and the DNA gave D and trimming. The profile shows fewer than 250,000 clones, more than 75% of them singletons. This TCR was recovered from a man in his 60s with acute or convalescent COVID-19. The V and J genes are TRBV2 and TRBJ2-5; the match to TRBD2 covers 10 bases. Specimen: peripheral blood. The CDR3 region has the DNA TGTGCCTCAGGACTAGCGGCCAACCAAGAGACCCAGTACTTC. It translates to CASGLAANQETQYF.